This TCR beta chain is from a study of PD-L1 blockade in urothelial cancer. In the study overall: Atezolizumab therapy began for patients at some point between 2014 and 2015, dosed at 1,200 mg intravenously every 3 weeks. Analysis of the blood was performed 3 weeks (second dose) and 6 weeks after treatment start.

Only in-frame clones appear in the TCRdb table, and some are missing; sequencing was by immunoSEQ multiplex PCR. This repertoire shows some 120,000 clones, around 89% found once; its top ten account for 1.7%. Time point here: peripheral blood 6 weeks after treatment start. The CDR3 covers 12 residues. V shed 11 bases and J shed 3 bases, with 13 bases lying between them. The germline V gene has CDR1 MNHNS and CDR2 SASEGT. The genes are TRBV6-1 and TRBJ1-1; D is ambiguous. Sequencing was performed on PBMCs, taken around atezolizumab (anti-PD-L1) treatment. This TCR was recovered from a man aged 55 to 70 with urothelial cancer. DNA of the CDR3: TGTGCCGCCTCCGGGTTCCACACTGAAGCTTTCTTT. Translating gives CAASGFHTEAFF.